The next 27 T cell receptor beta chains were all read from a single sample in a study of blood T cell repertoires in COVID-19. Clones were read by immunoSEQ multiplex PCR, and TCRdb kept only the in-frame ones, dropping some. Of about 210,000 clones in the sample, around 81% are singletons; the top ten hold 4.3%. Sequenced: PBMCs or T cells enriched from blood (not recorded which). Receptors were obtained from a man under 40 with acute COVID-19.

The chain recombines TRBV5-6 with TRBJ1-5; TRBD1 agrees at 7 bases. The CDR3 has 15 amino acids. With V trimmed by 2 bases and J by 1 base, 3 bases remained unmatched. The germline V gene has CDR1 SGHDT and CDR2 YYEEEE. This CDR3 is CASSFGQVSNQPQHF. As DNA, the CDR3 is TGTGCCAGCAGCTTCGGACAGGTGAGCAATCAGCCCCAGCATTTT.

The V call is TRBV5-1, the J call TRBJ1-2; D uncertain. This CDR3 is 13 amino acids long. Germline V lookup: CDR1 SGHRS, CDR2 YFSETQ. V was shortened by 4 bases and J by 6 bases, with 13 bases between the two germline ends. The CDR3 protein is CASSEAPWDGYTF. CDR3 sequence (DNA): TGCGCCAGCAGCGAGGCCCCGTGGGATGGCTACACCTTC.

The J gene is TRBJ2-1, the V gene TRBV13; no reliable D call. The germline CDR1 and CDR2 sequences are PRHDT and FYEKMQ (reference sequence). Deletions cut 5 bases from V and 2 bases from J, with 19 bases between. CDR3 length equals 17 residues. The CDR3 DNA reads as TGTGCCAGCAGCCGCACTGAGACTCGTACGACCTACAATGAGCAGTTCTTC. This encodes CASSRTETRTTYNEQFF.

The CDR3 spells CAWSVPNDFSNQPQHF. CDR3 DNA sequence: TGTGCCTGGAGTGTACCGAATGACTTTAGCAATCAGCCCCAGCATTTT. The chain has TRBV30 and TRBJ1-5; D remains unclear. Germline V gene data show CDR1 as GTSNPN and CDR2 as SVGIG (reference sequence). The CDR3 has 16 residues. Trimming took off 0 bases at V and 0 bases at J, with 12 bases between the two ends.

This clone turned up a few times. V is TRBV11-1 and J is TRBJ2-5; perhaps TRBD2 as D (5 bases). The V end lost 4 bases, the J end lost 2 bases, and 11 bases lay between the germline ends. From germline, CDR1 is SGHAT and CDR2 FQDESV (reference sequence). This CDR3 spans 14 amino acids. The CDR3 DNA reads as TGTGCCAGCAGCTCACGAGCGGAGCAAGAGACCCAGTACTTC. Its protein is CASSSRAEQETQYF.

The gene calls are TRBV7-9 and TRBJ2-7, with 7 nucleotides matching TRBD2. The germline CDR1 and CDR2 sequences are SEHNR and FQNEAQ (reference sequence). The CDR3 sequence is 16 residues long. The V and J ends lost 5 bases and 0 bases, in that order; junction bases with no gene match: 10. The CDR3 coding sequence is TGTGCCAGCAGCCGACAACTAGCGCGCTACTCCTACGAGCAGTACTTC. Its translation is CASSRQLARYSYEQYF. Together with reference TRBV7-9 and TRBJ2-7, the CDR3 gives the full variable domain: DTGVSQNPRHKITKRGQNVTFRCDPISEHNRLYWYRQTLGQGPEFLTYFQNEAQLEKSRLLSDRFSAERPKGSFSTLEIQRTEQGDSAMYLCASSRQLARYSYEQYFGPGTRLTVT.

This chain uses TRBV7-2 with TRBJ2-7; no firm D call. CDR3 length: 13 amino acids. Between the trimmed V and J ends, which lost 1 base and 3 bases, there was a span of 7 bases. Germline CDR1 reads SGHTA; CDR2 reads FQGNSA. The CDR3 DNA reads as TGTGCCAGCAGCTTAGACTGGAGCTACGAGCAGTACTTC. This encodes CASSLDWSYEQYF.

This chain connects TRBV7-9 to TRBJ2-1, with D maybe TRBD2 (6 bases). Trimming shortened V by 1 base and J by 4 bases, and 8 bases separated the two germline ends. The CDR3 loop spans 14 amino acids. Germline CDR1 is SEHNR and CDR2 is FQNEAQ (reference sequence). In DNA, the CDR3 is TGTGCCAGCAGCTTAGACGGGGGATACAATGAGCAGTTCTTC. The encoded protein is CASSLDGGYNEQFF.

V is TRBV3-1 (or the pseudogene TRBV3-2) and J is TRBJ2-1; D gene uncertain. CDR1 LGHDT and CDR2 YNNKEL come from the germline V gene (reference sequence). CDR3 length: 16 amino acids. V dropped 1 base and J dropped 8 bases, with 18 bases sitting between them. The CDR3 here is CASSQVRVARNYEQFF. Written as DNA, the CDR3 is TGTGCCAGCAGCCAAGTTCGGGTGGCCCGGAATTATGAGCAGTTCTTC.

J is TRBJ1-2 and V is TRBV6-5; 7 bases are a match to TRBD1. After removal of 6 bases from V and 6 bases from J, the junction contained 7 bases not matched to a gene. CDR3 size: 13 residues. Germline assignment: CDR1 MNHEY and CDR2 SVGAGI. CDR3 residues: CASSDRQGDGYTF. CDR3 in DNA: TGTGCCAGCAGCGATAGACAGGGAGATGGCTACACCTTC.

This chain links TRBV2 with TRBJ2-3, with 7 bases matching TRBD2. CDR1 and CDR2 from the germline V gene are SNHLY and FYNNEI. V shed 1 base, J shed 2 bases, and the junction held 6 bases outside the gene matches. The CDR3 length is 16 residues. CDR3 bases: TGTGCCAGCAGTGAAGACGGAGCGGGGTTCACAGATACGCAGTATTTT. Its translation is CASSEDGAGFTDTQYF.

The V and J genes are TRBV3-1 (or the pseudogene TRBV3-2) and TRBJ1-5; the match to TRBD1 covers 7 bases. The CDR3 is 18 amino acids. Trimming removed 0 bases from V and 4 bases from J; junction bases left unmatched: 12. CDR1 and CDR2 (germline): LGHDT, YNNKEL (reference sequence). CDR3 nucleotide sequence: TGTGCCAGCAGCCAAGAACCCAGGGGGGCGTTTGGAAATCAGCCCCAGCATTTT. It codes for CASSQEPRGAFGNQPQHF.

Note on this clone: The sample has other DNA sequences that encode this CDR3 too. The genes are TRBV2 and TRBJ1-2; no definite D call. Germline CDR1 is SNHLY and CDR2 is FYNNEI. The CDR3 has 14 amino acids. Trimming took 8 bases from V and 7 from J, leaving 20 bases between them. DNA for the CDR3: TGTGCCAGCGGCGAGAGCGGAGCTGGAGGTGGCTACACCTTC. Translation gives CASGESGAGGGYTF.

This chain joins TRBV27 and TRBJ2-7; D unclear. This CDR3 has 13 residues. V lost 2 bases and J lost 4, with 9 bases in between. Germline CDR1 is MNHEY and CDR2 is SMNVEV (reference sequence). The CDR3 region has the DNA TGTGCCAGCAGTTTACCAGGAAGGTACGAGCAGTACTTC. As protein: CASSLPGRYEQYF.

This rearrangement joins TRBV21-1 to TRBJ1-4. TRBV21-1 has pseudogene status. This CDR3 is 15 amino acids long. CDR3 DNA sequence: TGTGCCAGCAAGGAGGAGACGGACCCAAATGAAAAACTGTTTTTT. It translates to CASKEETDPNEKLFF.

V usage is TRBV6-4 and J usage is TRBJ2-1; maybe TRBD1 (5 bases). Trimming shortened V by 6 bases and J by 2 bases, and 14 bases separated the two germline ends. This CDR3 contains 15 residues. From germline, CDR1 is MRHNA and CDR2 SNTAGT. The CDR3 protein is CASRPQGNTYNEQFF. CDR3 DNA sequence: TGTGCCAGCAGACCCCAGGGAAACACCTACAATGAGCAGTTCTTC.

The chain recombines TRBV5-6 with TRBJ2-7, with TRBD1 as a possible D gene (7 bases). This CDR3 comprises 13 residues. V shed 3 bases and J shed 4 bases, with 11 bases lying between them. Per germline, CDR1 SGHDT and CDR2 YYEEEE. The CDR3 here is CASSWAGGYEQYF. CDR3 sequence (DNA): TGTGCCAGCAGCTGGGCAGGGGGGTACGAGCAGTACTTC.

The chain links TRBV9 to TRBJ1-2; 8 bases line up with TRBD1. Germline CDR1 SGDLS, CDR2 YYNGEE. This CDR3 has 14 amino acids. V lost 3 bases, J lost 5 bases, and 6 bases stayed unmatched. CDR3 nucleotides: TGTGCCAGCAGCGAGGAGCAGGGGGCTTATGGCTACACCTTC. Its protein product is CASSEEQGAYGYTF.

The rearrangement links TRBV21-1 to TRBJ2-7; the table's D call of TRBD1 was not tested on the DNA. TRBV21-1 represents a pseudogene. The CDR3 consists of 16 residues. The CDR3 region is CASSKAYTRVSYEQYF. The CDR3 bases are TGTGCCAGCAGCAAAGCCTATACCAGGGTCTCCTACGAGCAGTACTTC.

The chain has TRBV28 and TRBJ1-3; 12 bases fit TRBD1. Germline V CDR1 and CDR2: MDHEN, SYDVKM. V lost 5 bases, J lost 4 bases, and 6 bases stayed unmatched. This CDR3 comprises 16 residues. The CDR3 protein is CASSPSGQGAGNTIYF. The CDR3 DNA reads as TGTGCCAGCAGTCCATCGGGACAGGGGGCCGGAAACACCATATATTTT.

The V gene is TRBV7-2, the J gene TRBJ2-4, with 7 positions matching TRBD1. CDR3 length: 18 amino acids. Germline V gene sequence: CDR1 SGHTA, CDR2 FQGNSA. The V segment lost 5 bases and the J segment 0 bases; nucleotides outside the gene matches: 13. In DNA form, the CDR3 reads TGTGCCAGCAGCCCGACCCCCAGGACAGGTATAGCCAAAAACATTCAGTACTTC. As protein: CASSPTPRTGIAKNIQYF. Full variable domain (outside the CDR3, taken from reference TRBV7-2 and TRBJ2-4): GAGVSQSPSNKVTEKGKDVELRCDPISGHTALYWYRQSLGQGLEFLIYFQGNSAPDKSGLPSDRFSAERTGGSVSTLTIQRTQQEDSAVYLCASSPTPRTGIAKNIQYFGAGTRLSVL.

This chain joins TRBV5-1 and TRBJ2-5; 15 bases fit TRBD2. This CDR3 contains 16 residues. Germline CDR1 is SGHRS and CDR2 is YFSETQ. Trimming cost V 3 bases and J 5 bases; bases outside gene matches: 5. Here the CDR3 DNA reads TGCGCCAGCAGCTGGACTAGCGGGGGGGCCGGGGAGACCCAGTACTTC. Protein product: CASSWTSGGAGETQYF.

This chain uses TRBV5-6 with TRBJ1-4; tentatively, D is TRBD1 (6 bases). V dropped 4 bases and J dropped 3 bases, with 13 bases sitting between them. Germline V lookup: CDR1 SGHDT, CDR2 YYEEEE. The CDR3 totals 15 residues. The CDR3: CASSGPTGSNEKLFF. CDR3 DNA: TGTGCCAGCAGCGGTCCGACAGGTTCTAATGAAAAACTGTTTTTT.

V gene TRBV30 combines with J gene TRBJ1-6; perhaps TRBD1 as D (6 bases). V gave up 3 bases and J gave up 4 bases, with 16 bases separating them. The CDR3 is 16 residues long. Germline assignment: CDR1 GTSNPN and CDR2 SVGIG (reference sequence). For the CDR3, the DNA is TGTGCCTGGAGACGCCGTCTCAGGGGTTATAATTCACCCCTCCACTTT. Translation gives CAWRRRLRGYNSPLHF.

The J gene is TRBJ2-7, the V gene TRBV29-1, with D perhaps TRBD1 (5 bases). CDR3 length: 13 residues. CDR1 and CDR2 from the germline V gene are SQVTM and ANQGSEA. V was cut by 4 bases and J by 2 bases, with 12 bases left in between. CDR3 nucleotides: TGCAGCGTTGCCGGACACTATACCTACGAGCAGTACTTC. Its translation: CSVAGHYTYEQYF.

The chain recombines TRBV27 with TRBJ1-1, with a possible D match to TRBD1 (5 bases). Germline V gene lookup returns CDR1 MNHEY and CDR2 SMNVEV (reference sequence). This CDR3 has 15 amino acids. Trimming cost V 6 bases and J 4 bases, with 18 bases left between them. CDR3 residues: CASSPIGGISTEAFF. The CDR3 DNA sequence: TGTGCCAGCAGCCCCATCGGGGGAATCAGCACTGAAGCTTTCTTT.

The chain employs TRBV12-5 and TRBJ2-5, with 12 bases fitting TRBD2. The germline CDR1 and CDR2 sequences are LGHNT and FRNRAP. V lost 1 base, J lost 1 base, and 7 bases stayed unmatched. The CDR3 sequence is 18 residues long. The CDR3 bases are TGTGCTAGTGGTTTGGGAGGACTAGCGGGGACCACCCAAGAGACCCAGTACTTC. Translated, it gives CASGLGGLAGTTQETQYF.